This entry lists 30 T cell receptor beta chains sequenced from one sample in a study of blood T cell repertoires in COVID-19. The data were produced by immunoSEQ multiplex PCR, yet TCRdb's version contains in-frame clones alone and is incomplete. The data hold about 200,000 clones, with 88% observed a single time. The sample comprised peripheral blood. All receptors derive from a man aged 50 to 60 with COVID-19, enrolled during active disease.

The rearrangement joins TRBV15 to TRBJ1-3; unclear D gene. This CDR3 region has 16 residues. The germline V gene encodes CDR1 LNHNV and CDR2 YYDKDF (reference sequence). Trimming left V 1 base short and J 0 bases short, with 10 bases between. CDR3 bases: TGTGCCACCAGCAGAGCCCGACTTGCCTCTGGAAACACCATATATTTT. Protein product: CATSRARLASGNTIYF.

J is TRBJ1-5 and V is TRBV19; D is possibly TRBD1 (6 bases). V shed 1 base and J shed 0 bases, with 16 bases lying between them. There are 18 residues in the CDR3. The germline CDR1 and CDR2 sequences are LNHDA and SQIVND (reference sequence). The CDR3 sequence: CASSIGAGVTFSNQPQHF. The CDR3 region has the DNA TGTGCCAGTAGTATAGGGGCAGGGGTTACTTTTAGCAATCAGCCCCAGCATTTT.

The chain links TRBV15 to TRBJ1-3; D call uncertain. V was pared by 2 bases and J by 4 bases, with 18 bases between. CDR1 LNHNV and CDR2 YYDKDF come from the germline V gene (reference sequence). The CDR3 contains 17 residues. The CDR3 DNA follows: TGTGCCACCAGCAGATACCCCGACGCCTTCGGGGGAAACACCATATATTTT. Translation: CATSRYPDAFGGNTIYF.

This chain connects TRBV10-3 to TRBJ2-6; 7 positions match TRBD1. This CDR3 is built from 17 residues. The trim removed 11 bases at V and 0 bases at J, leaving 13 bases unmatched. The germline V gene has CDR1 ENHRY and CDR2 SYGVKD. The CDR3 spells CAVSQTGVPSGANVLTF. CDR3 DNA sequence: TGTGCCGTTTCTCAAACAGGGGTGCCCTCTGGGGCCAACGTCCTGACTTTC.

J is TRBJ1-1 and V is TRBV30; unclear D gene. From germline, CDR1 is GTSNPN and CDR2 SVGIG (reference sequence). Trimming removed 5 bases from V and 3 bases from J, with 13 bases in between. This CDR3 spans 13 amino acids. The CDR3 is CAWGRRKDTEAFF. The DNA for the CDR3 is TGTGCCTGGGGACGGAGGAAGGACACTGAAGCTTTCTTT.

This clone showed up just a few times. This chain uses TRBV10-3 with TRBJ2-7, with TRBD1 matching over 8 bases. Germline V gene lookup returns CDR1 ENHRY and CDR2 SYGVKD. The CDR3 runs to 14 residues. The J segment lost 0 bases and the V segment lost 6 bases, leaving 4 bases of the junction unmatched. The DNA for the CDR3 is TGTGCCATCAGCACCGGGACAGGCTCCTACGAGCAGTACTTC. Protein sequence: CAISTGTGSYEQYF.

The genes are TRBV7-9 and TRBJ2-7, with D perhaps TRBD2 (5 bases). The CDR3 is 14 amino acids. Trimming removed 0 bases from V and 9 bases from J, with 15 bases in between. The germline gives CDR1 SEHNR, CDR2 FQNEAQ (reference sequence). The CDR3 DNA is TGTGCCAGCAGCTTAGCGGGAGTCGACCATCGGCAGTACTTC. This encodes CASSLAGVDHRQYF. The full variable domain, with the rest looked up from reference TRBV7-9 and TRBJ2-7, is DTGVSQNPRHKITKRGQNVTFRCDPISEHNRLYWYRQTLGQGPEFLTYFQNEAQLEKSRLLSDRFSAERPKGSFSTLEIQRTEQGDSAMYLCASSLAGVDHRQYFGPGTRLTVT.

CDR3 DNA: TGTGCCAGCAGCTTAGAGGTGGGGGGGGTCGGTTCACCCCTCCACTTT. It encodes CASSLEVGGVGSPLHF. V gene TRBV7-2 combines with J gene TRBJ1-6; D possibly corresponds to TRBD1 (5 bases). This CDR3 is built from 16 residues. Germline assignment: CDR1 SGHTA and CDR2 FQGNSA. V was pared by 1 base and J by 9 bases, with 16 bases between.

The chain joins TRBV4-2 to TRBJ2-1; 16 bases fit TRBD2. Germline lookup yields CDR1 LGHNA and CDR2 YNFKEQ. Trimming took 0 bases from V and 0 from J; bases not matched to a gene: 2. The CDR3 extends over 19 amino acids. CDR3 amino acids: CASSQEGTSGRGSYNEQFF. DNA of the CDR3: TGTGCCAGCAGCCAAGAGGGGACTAGCGGGAGGGGCTCCTACAATGAGCAGTTCTTC.

For this clone: Other DNA sequences within the sample encode an identical CDR3. The chain uses TRBV12-3 or TRBV12-4 and TRBJ2-5; 7 bases line up with TRBD1. V lost 3 bases and J lost 5; bases outside the gene matches: 3. This CDR3 spans 13 amino acids. The CDR3 protein is CASSFRGQETQYF. In DNA, the CDR3 is TGTGCCAGCAGTTTTCGGGGACAGGAGACCCAGTACTTC.

The chain links TRBV7-8 to TRBJ2-3, with TRBD1 identical over 8 bases. This CDR3 contains 19 residues. Germline V lookup: CDR1 SGHVS, CDR2 FQNEAQ. The V segment lost 2 bases and the J segment 1 base; nucleotides outside the gene matches: 14. CDR3 amino acids: CASSLMRQGSRWGTDTQYF. The DNA for the CDR3 is TGTGCCAGCAGCTTAATGCGACAGGGGTCCCGGTGGGGCACAGATACGCAGTATTTT.

V gene TRBV19 combines with J gene TRBJ1-4, with a possible D match to TRBD1 (5 bases). Germline V lookup: CDR1 LNHDA, CDR2 SQIVND (reference sequence). The germline V and J ends were trimmed by 8 bases and 2 bases, with 15 bases remaining between them. This CDR3 region has 15 residues. DNA of the CDR3: TGTGCCAGTGAGAGAAGGGGTTTCACTAATGAAAAACTGTTTTTT. It yields the protein CASERRGFTNEKLFF.

The chain employs TRBV27 and TRBJ1-5, with D possibly matching TRBD1 (5 bases). CDR1 MNHEY and CDR2 SMNVEV come from the germline V gene (reference sequence). V lost 6 bases, J lost 2 bases, and 23 bases lay in between. This CDR3 spans 18 amino acids. DNA for the CDR3: TGTGCCAGCAGACTTGGGAGGACACCCACTGTTGGCAATCAGCCCCAGCATTTT. Translated: CASRLGRTPTVGNQPQHF.

The genes are TRBV20-1 and TRBJ2-5, with 7 nucleotides matching TRBD1. In germline, CDR1 is DFQATT, CDR2 SNEGSKA (reference sequence). With V trimmed by 3 bases and J by 3 bases, 1 base remained unmatched. This CDR3 region has 12 residues. CDR3 sequence: CSASGTEETQYF. The CDR3 nucleotides read TGCAGTGCTAGTGGGACAGAAGAGACCCAGTACTTC.

This chain uses TRBV21-1 with TRBJ1-5. TRBV21-1 is flagged as a pseudogene. CDR3 length: 16 residues. Here the CDR3 reads CASSLKRVYSNQPQHF. CDR3 nucleotide sequence: TGTGCCAGCAGCCTCAAACGGGTGTATAGCAATCAGCCCCAGCATTTT.

The chain couples TRBV11-2 to TRBJ1-1, with D uncertain. The CDR3 is made up of 13 amino acids. Deletions cut 0 bases from V and 6 bases from J, with 8 bases between. The germline V gene encodes CDR1 SGHAT and CDR2 FQNNGV. This CDR3 reads CASSLDLSAEAFF. In DNA, the CDR3 is TGTGCCAGCAGCTTAGATTTGAGTGCTGAAGCTTTCTTT.

The V gene is TRBV19, the J gene TRBJ2-6; TRBD1 aligns across 9 bases. Per the germline V gene, CDR1 is LNHDA and CDR2 is SQIVND (reference sequence). The V gene end was trimmed by 2 bases and the J gene end by 0 bases; junction bases not matched to a gene: 5. The CDR3 totals 18 residues. The CDR3 region is CASSIPGQGRSGANVLTF. Here the CDR3 DNA reads TGTGCCAGTAGTATACCGGGACAGGGCCGCTCTGGGGCCAACGTCCTGACTTTC. The complete variable domain, with remaining parts taken from reference TRBV19 and TRBJ2-6, reads DGGITQSPKYLFRKEGQNVTLSCEQNLNHDAMYWYRQDPGQGLRLIYYSQIVNDFQKGDIAEGYSVSREKKESFPLTVTSAQKNPTAFYLCASSIPGQGRSGANVLTFGAGSRLTVL.

This clone appeared once. The V call is TRBV30, the J call TRBJ2-7; 9 bases align to TRBD1. This CDR3 comprises 13 residues. With 7 bases clipped from V and 4 bases from J, the junction kept 8 bases outside the gene matches. Per the germline V gene, CDR1 is GTSNPN and CDR2 is SVGIG (reference sequence). Here the CDR3 DNA reads TGTGCCTTCTCCGGGACAGGGCTATACGAGCAGTACTTC. Translating it yields CAFSGTGLYEQYF.

The V gene is TRBV10-3, the J gene TRBJ2-7, with D possibly being TRBD1 (5 bases). Germline V lookup: CDR1 ENHRY, CDR2 SYGVKD. The CDR3 is 11 amino acids. Trimming cost V 10 bases and J 3 bases, with 10 bases left between them. Here the CDR3 reads CATADNYEQYF. In DNA form, the CDR3 reads TGTGCCACCGCGGACAACTACGAGCAGTACTTC.

This CDR3 reads CASSRPLGNNRDRVFSCPGKLFF. Written as DNA, the CDR3 is TGTGCCAGCAGCCGCCCTTTGGGGAATAACCGGGACAGGGTTTTTTCTTGCCCAGGAAAACTGTTTTTT. V usage is TRBV7-8 and J usage is TRBJ1-4; TRBD1 agrees at 9 bases. V was pared by 5 bases and J by 10 bases, with 35 bases of the junction left unmatched. The CDR3 runs 23 residues. Germline CDR1 reads SGHVS; CDR2 reads FQNEAQ.

The chain couples TRBV5-1 to TRBJ2-6; D is possibly TRBD1 (6 bases). From germline, CDR1 is SGHRS and CDR2 YFSETQ. Trimming removed 5 bases from V and 4 bases from J, with 22 bases in between. The CDR3 spans 18 residues. The CDR3 here is CASSPSTLQGSGANVLTF. Here the CDR3 DNA reads TGCGCCAGCAGTCCTTCTACCTTACAGGGATCAGGGGCCAACGTCCTGACTTTC. The whole variable domain, remainder taken from reference TRBV5-1 and TRBJ2-6, is KAGVTQTPRYLIKTRGQQVTLSCSPISGHRSVSWYQQTPGQGLQFLFEYFSETQRNKGNFPGRFSGRQFSNSRSEMNVSTLELGDSALYLCASSPSTLQGSGANVLTFGAGSRLTVL.

This chain links TRBV13 with TRBJ2-7; TRBD1 matches 7 bases. V trimming: 7 bases; J trimming: 0 bases; junction bases outside the gene matches: 9. This CDR3 region has 15 residues. Germline CDR1 is PRHDT and CDR2 is FYEKMQ (reference sequence). This CDR3 reads CASILSDRPSYEQYF. CDR3 coding DNA: TGTGCCAGCATTTTATCGGACAGGCCCTCCTACGAGCAGTACTTC.

The chain combines TRBV19 with TRBJ2-1, with 7 nucleotides matching TRBD1. Germline-derived CDR1 and CDR2 are LNHDA and SQIVND (reference sequence). The CDR3 is made up of 15 amino acids. J lost 7 bases, V lost 5 bases, and 11 bases had no gene match. The CDR3 DNA is TGTGCCAGTAGTGCGGACCGGGACAGAAGGAATGAGCAGTTCTTC. Amino acids: CASSADRDRRNEQFF.

The V call is TRBV4-1, the J call TRBJ1-1; no definite D call. CDR1 and CDR2 from the germline V gene are MGHRA and YSYEKL. With 1 base removed from V and 0 bases from J, the gap between germline ends came to 6 bases. The CDR3 is 14 amino acids. CDR3 protein: CASSQVSLNTEAFF. CDR3 coding DNA: TGCGCCAGCAGCCAAGTTTCTCTGAACACTGAAGCTTTCTTT.

This clone was detected only once. This chain uses TRBV19 with TRBJ1-2, with D tentatively TRBD1 (6 bases). The V gene's germline CDR1 is LNHDA and CDR2 SQIVND (reference sequence). The CDR3 loop spans 19 amino acids. With 1 base removed from V and 2 bases from J, the gap between germline ends came to 23 bases. CDR3 in amino acids: CASSIGGGQGRSNNYGYTF. The CDR3 coding sequence is TGTGCCAGTAGTATAGGAGGTGGCCAGGGGCGCAGTAACAACTATGGCTACACCTTC.

V gene TRBV11-2 combines with J gene TRBJ2-7, with D perhaps matching TRBD1 (8 bases). The CDR3 length is 14 residues. In germline, CDR1 is SGHAT, CDR2 FQNNGV. V dropped 3 bases and J dropped 7 bases, with 16 bases sitting between them. The CDR3 protein is CASSFPTGGGEQYF. CDR3 DNA sequence: TGTGCCAGCAGCTTTCCTACAGGGGGGGGAGAGCAGTACTTC.

The V gene is TRBV19, the J gene TRBJ2-6; D is perhaps TRBD2 (5 bases). V lost 6 bases and J lost 0, with 21 bases in between. CDR3 length equals 19 residues. CDR1 and CDR2 (germline): LNHDA, SQIVND (reference sequence). The CDR3 region has the DNA TGTGCCAGTAGCCAAATACTAGGGTTTACCCACTCTGGGGCCAACGTCCTGACTTTC. Its translation: CASSQILGFTHSGANVLTF. Using reference TRBV19 and TRBJ2-6 for the parts outside the CDR3, the full variable domain is DGGITQSPKYLFRKEGQNVTLSCEQNLNHDAMYWYRQDPGQGLRLIYYSQIVNDFQKGDIAEGYSVSREKKESFPLTVTSAQKNPTAFYLCASSQILGFTHSGANVLTFGAGSRLTVL.

This clone showed up just once. The rearrangement uses TRBV6-5 and TRBJ2-3; 10 bases align to TRBD2. Germline V gene data show CDR1 as MNHEY and CDR2 as SVGAGI. The CDR3 length is 14 residues. Trimming cost V 7 bases and J 4 bases; bases outside gene matches: 5. CDR3 residues: CASKLAGVSDTQYF. The CDR3 coding sequence is TGTGCCAGCAAGCTAGCGGGAGTGTCAGATACGCAGTATTTT.

The gene calls are TRBV7-2 and TRBJ2-5, with D possibly matching TRBD2 (5 bases). The CDR3 is 14 residues long. V shed 1 base and J shed 5 bases, with 11 bases lying between them. Per germline, CDR1 SGHTA and CDR2 FQGNSA. CDR3 in amino acids: CASSLGAVGETQYF. In DNA form, the CDR3 reads TGTGCCAGCAGCTTAGGAGCGGTGGGGGAGACCCAGTACTTC. Filled out from reference TRBV7-2 and TRBJ2-5, the complete variable domain reads GAGVSQSPSNKVTEKGKDVELRCDPISGHTALYWYRQSLGQGLEFLIYFQGNSAPDKSGLPSDRFSAERTGGSVSTLTIQRTQQEDSAVYLCASSLGAVGETQYFGPGTRLLVL.

The rearrangement uses TRBV5-6 and TRBJ2-7; D ambiguous. In germline, CDR1 is SGHDT, CDR2 YYEEEE. CDR3 length: 15 amino acids. V lost 2 bases and J lost 5, with 17 bases in between. The CDR3 region is CASSFPSRQLDEQYF. In nucleotides, the CDR3 is TGTGCCAGCAGCTTCCCCAGCAGGCAGCTCGACGAGCAGTACTTC.